The text below deals with one TCR beta chain. Libraries were prepared by immunoSEQ multiplex PCR; TCRdb keeps only in-frame clonotypes and omits some of them. There are tens of thousands of clones in the sample; over 80% occur only once, and around 1.9% lies in the top ten. Germline V gene sequence: CDR1 MNHNS, CDR2 SASEGT. V was clipped by 2 bases and J by 0 bases; unmatched bases: 9. CDR3 size: 17 residues. The record originates from a study of OX40 agonist ivuxolimab in advanced cancers. The sequence was obtained from an adult with an advanced solid tumor such as melanoma, head and neck, liver or kidney cancer. This chain uses TRBV6-1 with TRBJ2-7; 8 positions match TRBD1. Sequencing was performed on CD4+ or CD8+ T cells sorted from blood, taken in a trial of the OX40 agonist ivuxolimab. Here the CDR3 reads CASSEPVRGQVSYEQYF. CDR3 nucleotide sequence: TGTGCCAGCAGTGAACCAGTCAGGGGACAGGTCTCCTACGAGCAGTACTTC.